The rows below give T cell receptor beta chains drawn from one sample of a study of T-cell memory formation after mild COVID-19. TCRdb re-called the 5' RACE reads with MiXCR, one entry per CDR3 protein. The table lists 400,000 to 500,000 distinct CDR3 sequences, 15% to 25% of them singletons. Sequenced: PBMCs or a T cell subset sorted from them (not recorded which). All receptors derive from an adult woman who had mild COVID-19 (a few samples of this study predate the infection). Cell type and time point are not known. Each CDR3 is given without its conserved first and last residue. The order of the fields is V gene, J gene, CDR3 protein.

v_call: TRBV5-1; j_call: TRBJ2-1; cdr3_aa: ASSSSGHRSYNEQF
v_call: TRBV12-3/TRBV12-4; j_call: TRBJ2-5; cdr3_aa: ASGPSSGGIETQY
v_call: TRBV7-3; j_call: TRBJ2-1; cdr3_aa: ASSSGLASYNEQF
v_call: TRBV21-1; j_call: TRBJ1-1; cdr3_aa: ASSKGPTGSMNTEAF
v_call: TRBV6-2/TRBV6-3; j_call: TRBJ2-5; cdr3_aa: ASSQLSGSETQY
v_call: TRBV20-1; j_call: TRBJ1-4; cdr3_aa: SARDQGRTNEKLF
v_call: TRBV7-3; j_call: TRBJ2-5; cdr3_aa: ASSIMSGEETQY
v_call: TRBV20-1; j_call: TRBJ1-6; cdr3_aa: SARDLGPGGFYNSPLH
v_call: TRBV2; j_call: TRBJ2-5; cdr3_aa: ASSERVQETQY
v_call: TRBV29-1; j_call: TRBJ2-2; cdr3_aa: SVWTGDTGELF
v_call: TRBV12-3/TRBV12-4; j_call: TRBJ2-5; cdr3_aa: ASSPRTSGKETQY
v_call: TRBV10-3; j_call: TRBJ2-3; cdr3_aa: AITPGGGGQDTQY
v_call: TRBV4-2; j_call: TRBJ2-3; cdr3_aa: ASSQDPSGTSGTDTQY
v_call: TRBV14; j_call: TRBJ2-3; cdr3_aa: ASSPGARGTDTQY
v_call: TRBV7-2; j_call: TRBJ2-1; cdr3_aa: ASSEGAYSYNEQF
v_call: TRBV29-1; j_call: TRBJ2-1; cdr3_aa: SVEGLGEQF
v_call: TRBV24-1; j_call: TRBJ2-3; cdr3_aa: ATGDYFPDTQY
v_call: TRBV19; j_call: TRBJ1-2; cdr3_aa: ASSIATGSYGYT
v_call: TRBV18; j_call: TRBJ2-7; cdr3_aa: ASSPLGLGGRNYEQY
v_call: TRBV29-1; j_call: TRBJ2-4; cdr3_aa: SVRQGGNIQY
v_call: TRBV5-1; j_call: TRBJ2-7; cdr3_aa: ASSVVGTGVSYEQY
v_call: TRBV20-1; j_call: TRBJ2-5; cdr3_aa: SARGLGQETQY
v_call: TRBV5-1; j_call: TRBJ1-4; cdr3_aa: ASSPWTDSNEKLF
v_call: TRBV27; j_call: TRBJ1-2; cdr3_aa: ASSSRQGGGYT
v_call: TRBV7-3; j_call: TRBJ2-1; cdr3_aa: ASSFVAGAGSYNEQF
v_call: TRBV11-2; j_call: TRBJ2-4; cdr3_aa: ASSLSRDRGFIAKNIQY
v_call: TRBV7-2; j_call: TRBJ2-3; cdr3_aa: ASSFGLAGTDTQY
v_call: TRBV6-2/TRBV6-3; j_call: TRBJ2-1; cdr3_aa: ASSYPPGTGNNEQF
v_call: TRBV29-1; j_call: TRBJ1-1; cdr3_aa: SVYPHGWGTEAF
v_call: TRBV24-1; j_call: TRBJ1-2; cdr3_aa: ATSDTTGGNYGYT
v_call: TRBV4-2; j_call: TRBJ2-5; cdr3_aa: ASSQLDYDQETQY
v_call: TRBV11-2; j_call: TRBJ2-1; cdr3_aa: ASSSISRYNEQF
v_call: TRBV7-8; j_call: TRBJ2-1; cdr3_aa: ASSLVQWALNEQF
v_call: TRBV20-1; j_call: TRBJ2-2; cdr3_aa: SARAGTGATGELF
v_call: TRBV7-9; j_call: TRBJ2-7; cdr3_aa: ASSFSTSSYEQY
v_call: TRBV12-3/TRBV12-4; j_call: TRBJ2-1; cdr3_aa: ASSPEQGLIPQQF
v_call: TRBV5-1; j_call: TRBJ2-7; cdr3_aa: ASRFSGTYEQY
v_call: TRBV20-1; j_call: TRBJ2-6; cdr3_aa: SASTGHVSGANVLT